Included here is one TCR beta chain sequence, with context. Its antigen is undetermined. These data are taken from a study of CD8+CD57+ T cells in acquired aplastic anemia. Study-level background: Mean yield of DNA from sorted CD4+ and CD8+ cells was roughly 3.2 ug.

Investigators profiled TCR beta VDJ and CDR3 from genomic DNA template. MiXCR, applied by TCRdb to the reads, yields one record per CDR3 protein. The sample holds hundreds of thousands of distinct CDR3 sequences, roughly half seen once. Points from the study as a whole: CD8+ Simpson's diversity showed no significant patient-control difference. Found in both controls and patients were approximately 31 CD8+ CDR3 sequences.

Germline CDR1 is SQVTM and CDR2 is ANQGSEA. This CDR3 has 14 amino acids. V was trimmed by 3 bases and J by 4 bases, leaving 10 bases between them. This receptor was identified in a human donor with severe aplastic anemia or a healthy control (not recorded which). Sample: sorted CD4+, CD8+, or CD8+CD57+ T cells (not recorded which) from PBMCs. This chain links TRBV29-1 with TRBJ2-6, with D possibly being TRBD1 (5 bases). The CDR3 nucleotides are TGCAGCGTTGAGGTAGGGGTCGGGGCCAACGTCCTGACTTTC. Residues: CSVEVGVGANVLTF. The variable domain in full, completed from reference TRBV29-1 and TRBJ2-6, reads SAVISQKPSRDICQRGTSLTIQCQVDSQVTMMFWYRQQPGQSLTLIATANQGSEATYESGFVIDKFPISRPNLTFSTLTVSNMSPEDSSIYLCSVEVGVGANVLTFGAGSRLTVL.